Below, 8 T cell receptor beta chains from the same sample are listed, as sequenced in a study of blood T cell repertoires in COVID-19 (dated by TCRdb to 2018 to 2021). Receptor libraries were prepared by the immunoSEQ multiplex PCR assay. The clones in this table, taken by TCRdb from immuneACCESS, are in-frame only. Not every clone is retained; where verified, under half of the shortfall comes from an unresolved V gene, and the cause of the rest is unknown. This sample holds 130,000 to 150,000 clones; around four fifths were observed only once. Roughly 6.2% of the sample belongs to the ten largest clones. What was sequenced was PBMCs or T cells enriched from blood (not recorded which). Every receptor here comes from a woman in her thirties or forties who had recovered from COVID-19.

The chain is built from TRBV13 and TRBJ2-1, with 8 bases identical to TRBD1. CDR3 size: 16 residues. Germline values: CDR1 PRHDT, CDR2 FYEKMQ (reference sequence). Losses at the gene ends were 1 base for V and 7 bases for J; bases not matched to a gene: 9. The CDR3 coding sequence is TGTGCCAGCAGCTTAGAGGGACAGGTAGAAAATAATGAGCAGTTCTTC. Translating gives CASSLEGQVENNEQFF.

This clone is a singleton in its sample. The J gene is TRBJ2-1, the V gene TRBV5-1; 12 bases map to TRBD2. CDR1 is SGHRS and CDR2 is YFSETQ in the germline V gene. The CDR3 runs 18 residues. V lost 5 bases to trimming and J lost 3 bases; unmatched junction nucleotides: 12. The CDR3 spells CASRMTSGGQYRYNEQFF. The DNA of the CDR3 is TGCGCCAGCAGGATGACTAGCGGGGGCCAATACCGCTACAATGAGCAGTTCTTC.

The chain recombines TRBV7-8 with TRBJ1-5, with 7 bases matching TRBD1. The germline CDR1 and CDR2 sequences are SGHVS and FQNEAQ. Trimming removed 5 bases from V and 7 bases from J; junction bases left unmatched: 14. CDR3 length: 16 residues. The DNA of the CDR3 is TGTGCCAGCAGCCCACGGACAGGCGTTACCGGGCAGCCCCAGCATTTT. Translated, it gives CASSPRTGVTGQPQHF.

The chain is built from TRBV27 and TRBJ1-2; 7 bases match TRBD1. J was trimmed by 5 bases and V by 5 bases; bases with no gene match: 8. Per the germline V gene, CDR1 is MNHEY and CDR2 is SMNVEV (reference sequence). The CDR3 spans 14 residues. The CDR3 spells CASSPGTAPYGYTF. DNA of the CDR3: TGTGCCAGCAGTCCGGGGACAGCTCCTTATGGCTACACCTTC.

The gene calls are TRBV3-1 (or the pseudogene TRBV3-2) and TRBJ2-1, with 10 nucleotides matching TRBD2. The germline V gene has CDR1 LGHDT and CDR2 YNNKEL (reference sequence). This CDR3 region has 14 residues. J was trimmed by 9 bases and V by 0 bases; bases with no gene match: 2. The CDR3 loop is CASSQEGLASEQFF. The CDR3 DNA is TGTGCCAGCAGCCAAGAGGGACTAGCGTCTGAGCAGTTCTTC.

The CDR3 loop reads CASSLGGTGGNSPLHF. CDR3 bases: TGTGCCAGCAGCTTAGGAGGGACAGGGGGGAATTCACCCCTCCACTTT. The genes are TRBV7-9 and TRBJ1-6; 11 nucleotides agree with TRBD1. CDR3 length: 16 amino acids. Trimming at V came to 1 base and at J to 7 bases, leaving 3 bases not matched to a gene. Germline V gene data show CDR1 as SEHNR and CDR2 as FQNEAQ (reference sequence).

The CDR3 region has the DNA TGCGCCAGCACTCCTCCCGGGGTCGCAGGCAATGAGCAGTTCTTC. This translates into CASTPPGVAGNEQFF. V usage is TRBV4-1 and J usage is TRBJ2-1; possibly TRBD2 for D (5 bases). Germline V lookup: CDR1 MGHRA, CDR2 YSYEKL. CDR3 length: 15 amino acids. V gave up 7 bases and J gave up 6 bases, with 19 bases separating them.

This clone is a singleton in its sample. The chain is built from TRBV7-9 and TRBJ2-5, with D perhaps matching TRBD2 (5 bases). The V end was cut by 5 bases, the J end by 7 bases, with 11 bases between. CDR1 SEHNR and CDR2 FQNEAQ come from the germline V gene (reference sequence). The CDR3 sequence is 12 residues long. CDR3 in amino acids: CASSLIAGTQYF. DNA for the CDR3: TGTGCCAGCAGCCTGATTGCGGGGACCCAGTACTTC.